This T cell receptor beta chain was identified in a study of tumour-infiltrating T cells in Burkitt lymphoma. In the study overall: Patients covered every epidemiological subtype of Burkitt lymphoma. Repertoire clonality predicted overall and progression-free survival. General study points: Several public clonotypes recurred in numerous Burkitt lymphoma patients.

Germline V gene sequence: CDR1 LNHDA, CDR2 SQIVND (reference sequence). Losses at the gene ends were 2 bases for V and 0 bases for J; bases not matched to a gene: 0. This CDR3 is built from 14 residues. Method: immunoSEQ multiplex PCR; TCRdb's copy keeps in-frame clones and lacks some. Of roughly 500 clones in the sample, roughly 96% are singletons; the top ten hold about 6.9%. Concerning this clone itself: No antigen is known for it.

The source is a human donor with Burkitt lymphoma. The J gene is TRBJ1-2, the V gene TRBV19; 7 nucleotides line up with TRBD1. What was sequenced was tumor tissue. The CDR3 is CASSIQGANYGYTF. CDR3 in DNA: TGTGCCAGTAGTATACAGGGGGCTAACTATGGCTACACCTTC.